The 10 T cell receptor beta chains listed next were all sequenced from one sample in a study of shared clonotypes between healthy human individuals (dated by TCRdb to the early 2020s). To prepare the library, the immunoSEQ multiplex PCR assay was applied. TCRdb provides this immuneACCESS table in a form limited to in-frame rearrangements. Some clones are lacking; in checked studies, under half of them reflect an unresolved V gene, and why the rest are absent is not known. Present in this sample are around 2.3 million clones, approximately 94% of which were seen just once. Jointly, the top ten make up 0.1% to 0.15% of the sample. Input material: naive CD4+ T cells sorted from blood. What this sample's cell subset or site label stands for: CD45RA+ positively selected. The receptors stem from a young man in good health.

About this clone: Other DNA sequences within the sample encode an identical CDR3. This chain uses TRBV18 with TRBJ2-7, with 7 bases fitting TRBD2. Germline V gene lookup returns CDR1 KGHSH and CDR2 LQKENI. The CDR3 consists of 12 residues. The J segment lost 6 bases and the V segment lost 1 base, leaving 0 bases of the junction unmatched. The CDR3: CASSPREGEQYF. The CDR3 bases are TGTGCCAGCTCACCACGGGAGGGCGAGCAGTACTTC.

The chain employs TRBV7-9 and TRBJ2-1; 9 bases are a match to TRBD2. V lost 5 bases, J lost 6 bases, and 8 bases stayed unmatched. The CDR3 runs to 15 residues. Germline CDR1 reads SEHNR; CDR2 reads FQNEAQ (reference sequence). CDR3 sequence reads: CASSKTSGGPNEQFF. The DNA for the CDR3 is TGTGCCAGCAGCAAGACTAGCGGTGGCCCCAATGAGCAGTTCTTC.

The chain joins TRBV19 to TRBJ2-7, with a weak D call TRBD1 (5 bases). V dropped 3 bases and J dropped 4 bases, with 16 bases sitting between them. The CDR3 loop spans 15 amino acids. From germline, CDR1 is LNHDA and CDR2 SQIVND (reference sequence). This CDR3 is CASSIRLSHRYEQYF. The DNA for the CDR3 is TGTGCCAGTAGTATCCGCTTATCCCACAGGTACGAGCAGTACTTC. The full variable domain, its missing parts supplied by reference TRBV19 and TRBJ2-7, is DGGITQSPKYLFRKEGQNVTLSCEQNLNHDAMYWYRQDPGQGLRLIYYSQIVNDFQKGDIAEGYSVSREKKESFPLTVTSAQKNPTAFYLCASSIRLSHRYEQYFGPGTRLTVT.

This clone was seen once. The chain is built from TRBV6-5 and TRBJ1-2; D uncertain. CDR1 MNHEY and CDR2 SVGAGI come from the germline V gene. Trimming pared 6 bases from V and 3 bases from J, leaving 11 bases between. The CDR3 covers 13 residues. The CDR3 reads CASSTQIDYGYTF. CDR3 sequence (DNA): TGTGCCAGCAGCACGCAGATCGACTATGGCTACACCTTC.

The rearrangement joins TRBV6-1 to TRBJ1-6, with D unresolved. CDR1 and CDR2 (germline): MNHNS, SASEGT. V dropped 3 bases and J dropped 0 bases, with 12 bases sitting between them. This CDR3 is 17 amino acids long. The CDR3 DNA is TGTGCCAGCAGTGACCGCCTACAGTTCTCCTATAATTCACCCCTCCACTTT. Protein product: CASSDRLQFSYNSPLHF.

To note about this clone: Other DNA sequences of this sample code for an identical CDR3. This rearrangement joins TRBV5-1 to TRBJ1-2; D gene unclear. CDR1 is SGHRS, CDR2 YFSETQ, per germline. This CDR3 contains 13 residues. Trimming shortened V by 0 bases and J by 2 bases, and 5 bases separated the two germline ends. The CDR3 spells CASSLVRNYGYTF. Written as DNA, the CDR3 is TGCGCCAGCAGCTTGGTTAGGAACTATGGCTACACCTTC.

The chain uses TRBV4-1 and TRBJ2-3, with 7 bases fitting TRBD2. Germline CDR1 MGHRA, CDR2 YSYEKL. Trimming cost V 2 bases and J 0 bases; bases outside gene matches: 2. The CDR3 has 15 amino acids. DNA of the CDR3: TGCGCCAGCAGCCAACGAGCGGGGAGCACAGATACGCAGTATTTT. Protein sequence: CASSQRAGSTDTQYF.

The chain employs TRBV6-4 and TRBJ2-1; tentative D call: TRBD1 (5 bases). Between the trimmed V and J ends, which lost 6 bases and 8 bases, there was a span of 14 bases. From germline, CDR1 is MRHNA and CDR2 SNTAGT. The CDR3 loop spans 13 amino acids. The CDR3 reads CASRDQGKHEQFF. CDR3 coding DNA: TGTGCCAGCAGGGATCAGGGCAAGCATGAGCAGTTCTTC.

This chain joins TRBV10-2 and TRBJ1-5; D gene ambiguous. Looked up from germline, CDR1 is WSHSY and CDR2 is SAAADI. The CDR3 sequence is 15 residues long. The ends were cut back, 8 bases at V and 5 bases at J, with 19 bases in the middle. Here the CDR3 reads CASSLDLWSDQPQHF. The DNA for the CDR3 is TGCGCCAGCTCCCTTGATTTATGGAGCGATCAGCCCCAGCATTTT.

J is TRBJ2-1 and V is TRBV6-1, with TRBD1 as a possible D gene (6 bases). Between the trimmed V and J ends, which lost 4 bases and 5 bases, there was a span of 15 bases. Germline assignment: CDR1 MNHNS and CDR2 SASEGT. The CDR3 totals 15 residues. CDR3 sequence reads: CASSAGKQGHNEQFF. The DNA of the CDR3 is TGTGCCAGCAGTGCCGGGAAACAGGGCCACAATGAGCAGTTCTTC.